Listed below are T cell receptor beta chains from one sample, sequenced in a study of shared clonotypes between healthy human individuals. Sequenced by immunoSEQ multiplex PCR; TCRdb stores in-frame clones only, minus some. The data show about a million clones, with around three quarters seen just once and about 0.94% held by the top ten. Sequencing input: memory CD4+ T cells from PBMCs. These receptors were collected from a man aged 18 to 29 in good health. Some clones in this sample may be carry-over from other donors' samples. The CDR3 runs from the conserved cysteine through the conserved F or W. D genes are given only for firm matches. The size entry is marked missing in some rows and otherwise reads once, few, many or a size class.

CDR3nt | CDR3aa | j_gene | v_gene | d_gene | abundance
TGCGCCAGCAGCCAAGAGCCCCCGGGACTAGTCCAAGAGACCCAGTACTTC | CASSQEPPGLVQETQYF | TRBJ2-5 | TRBV4-1 | TRBD2 | NA
TGTGCCAGCAGTCCGGACAGCGGCACAGATACGCAGTATTTT | CASSPDSGTDTQYF | TRBJ2-3 | TRBV6-1 | NA | NA
TGTGCCAGCAGCTCTGCGGCGAACACCGGGGAGCTGTTTTTT | CASSSAANTGELFF | TRBJ2-2 | TRBV7-3 | NA | NA
TGTGCCTGGGACACTAGTAACACCGGGGAGCTGTTTTTT | CAWDTSNTGELFF | TRBJ2-2 | TRBV30 | NA | once
TGTGCCAGCAGTTTCCTTACGGGACAGAAGTCCTACGAGCAGTACTTC | CASSFLTGQKSYEQYF | TRBJ2-7 | TRBV27 | TRBD1 | NA
TGTGCCAGCAGCTTAGAATTGGGTATGGCGGGAGGTCAAGAGACCCAGTACTTC | CASSLELGMAGGQETQYF | TRBJ2-5 | TRBV7-9 | TRBD2 | NA
TGCGCCAGCAGCCAAGCGATCTCTACAGGAGAGACCCAGTACTTC | CASSQAISTGETQYF | TRBJ2-5 | TRBV4-3 | NA | NA
TGCGCCAGCAGCCAAGCTGGGGCCAACGTCCTGACTTTC | CASSQAGANVLTF | TRBJ2-6 | TRBV4-3 | NA | NA
TGTGCCACCAGCAGTGGTACTTGGGAGACCCAGTACTTC | CATSSGTWETQYF | TRBJ2-5 | TRBV15 | NA | NA
TGTGCCAGCAGCTTAATTACCCTATCGACGGCGCAAGATACGCAGTATTTT | CASSLITLSTAQDTQYF | TRBJ2-3 | TRBV7-2 | NA | NA
TGTGCCAGCAGCTTCGCGGGGTGGAAAGAGACCCAGTACTTC | CASSFAGWKETQYF | TRBJ2-5 | TRBV7-2 | NA | NA
TGTGCCAGCAGTTTACAACCGGGACAGGGTTTAGAGCAGTACTTC | CASSLQPGQGLEQYF | TRBJ2-7 | TRBV6-1 | TRBD1 | NA
TGTGCCAGCAGTTCGCCGGGAGGGGCCTACAATGAGCAGTTCTTC | CASSSPGGAYNEQFF | TRBJ2-1 | TRBV28 | TRBD2 | NA
TGTGCCAGCAGTTCTCCGACAGGGGCATACGAGCAGTACTTC | CASSSPTGAYEQYF | TRBJ2-7 | TRBV6-5 | TRBD1 | NA
TGTGCCAGCAGCCCTACTAGCGGGGTCTCCTACGAGCAGTACTTC | CASSPTSGVSYEQYF | TRBJ2-7 | TRBV11-2 | TRBD2 | NA
TGTGCCAGCAGTCTCGATTACGGGCAGTACTTC | CASSLDYGQYF | TRBJ2-7 | TRBV6-5 | NA | NA
TGTGCCAGCAGCCAACGACTAGCGGGGGATGAGCAGTTCTTC | CASSQRLAGDEQFF | TRBJ2-1 | TRBV7-9 | TRBD2 | NA
TGCAGTGCTTCAACAGGGTATGGCTACACCTTC | CSASTGYGYTF | TRBJ1-2 | TRBV20-1 | NA | NA
TGCAGCGTTGGTCTAGTAAAAGGGGTCATTCAGTACTTC | CSVGLVKGVIQYF | TRBJ2-4 | TRBV29-1 | NA | NA
TGTGCCAGCAGCCCCTTCCAGCTAGGGATGAATGAGCAGTTCTTC | CASSPFQLGMNEQFF | TRBJ2-1 | TRBV9 | NA | NA
TGTGCCAGCAGCTCATCCGGGACTAGCGGGGGGAGAGAGCAGTTCTTC | CASSSSGTSGGREQFF | TRBJ2-1 | TRBV11-3 | TRBD2 | many
TGCGCCAGCCAATGGGGTCCTTCCTCCTACGAGCAGTACTTC | CASQWGPSSYEQYF | TRBJ2-7 | TRBV10-2 | NA | NA
TGTGCCAGCAGATCCGGGACAGGGGTGGTGAAGCAGTACTTC | CASRSGTGVVKQYF | TRBJ2-7 | TRBV5-4 | TRBD1 | once
TGTGCCAGCAGTGAAAACAGGGGCCCTGGAAACACCATATATTTT | CASSENRGPGNTIYF | TRBJ1-3 | TRBV6-1 | TRBD1 | NA
TGTGCCAGCTCACCACGTCTAGCGGGAGGTCTTTTACCCTCAAGCGCCTACGAGCAGTACTTC | CASSPRLAGGLLPSSAYEQYF | TRBJ2-7 | TRBV18 | TRBD2 | NA
TGTGCCAGCAGCCAACAGTTATTCCCGGGGGGAGAGACCCAGTACTTC | CASSQQLFPGGETQYF | TRBJ2-5 | TRBV7-2 | TRBD2 | NA
TGTGCCAGCATGCCGGGCCCGAACACTGAAGCTTTCTTT | CASMPGPNTEAFF | TRBJ1-1 | TRBV28 | NA | NA
TGTGCCAGCAGCCCGGGAGTAATGAATGAGCAGTTCTTC | CASSPGVMNEQFF | TRBJ2-1 | TRBV11-3 | NA | NA
TGCGCCAGCAGCCGGGCTAGCTCCTACGAGCAGTACTTC | CASSRASSYEQYF | TRBJ2-7 | TRBV5-1 | NA | NA
TGTGCCAGCAGTGATTGGTCCAGCGGAAACACCATATATTTT | CASSDWSSGNTIYF | TRBJ1-3 | TRBV2 | NA | NA
TGTGCCAGCAGCCCCGAAGCGACAGGCAGCAATCAGCCCCAGCATTTT | CASSPEATGSNQPQHF | TRBJ1-5 | TRBV2 | NA | NA
TGTGCCAGCAGCTTAGGTTCGCTTAGCTACCCCAGGAGGACTGAAGCTTTCTTT | CASSLGSLSYPRRTEAFF | TRBJ1-1 | TRBV7-9 | NA | NA
TGTGCCAGCAGCTTAGGGACGGAGCAAGAGACCCAGTACTTC | CASSLGTEQETQYF | TRBJ2-5 | TRBV7-2 | NA | few
TGCGCCAGCAGTACTCAGGGTTCCGGGGAGCTGTTTTTT | CASSTQGSGELFF | TRBJ2-2 | TRBV5-1 | NA | few
TGCGCCAGCAGCTTGGGACAGAATCAGCCCCAGCATTTT | CASSLGQNQPQHF | TRBJ1-5 | TRBV5-1 | NA | NA
TGTGCCAGCAGTGGTCGACAGGGGGGCACTGAAGCTTTCTTT | CASSGRQGGTEAFF | TRBJ1-1 | TRBV25-1 | TRBD1 | NA
TGTGCCAGCAGTGTGGAGGGCTCTGGAAACACCATATATTTT | CASSVEGSGNTIYF | TRBJ1-3 | TRBV6-1 | NA | NA
TGTGCCAGCAGTTTCGGCGCTAATAGCAATCAGCCCCAGCATTTT | CASSFGANSNQPQHF | TRBJ1-5 | TRBV6-6 | NA | few
TGTGCCAGCAGTGTAACGGGTGGAAAAGATACGCAGTATTTT | CASSVTGGKDTQYF | TRBJ2-3 | TRBV2 | NA | NA